This T cell receptor beta chain was sequenced for a study of cytomegalovirus exposure and HLA in healthy donors. This cohort consisted of healthy bone marrow donors. General observations from the study: Evidence from a later analysis indicated that most CMV-associated TCR beta chains looked HLA-restricted. Roughly even sequencing depth across donors was the assumption behind the presence/absence analyses. Certain indistinguishable V segments, among them TRBV6-2 and TRBV6-3, were excluded.

Germline CDR1 is MNHNY and CDR2 is SVGAGI (reference sequence). This CDR3 region has 16 residues. Both 60 Vbeta primers and 13 Jbeta primers went into the PCR. Assay: immunoSEQ multiplex PCR; the TCRdb copy retains only in-frame clones and omits some. The data hold 100,000 to 140,000 clones, with 70% to 85% observed a single time. Turning to this clone: No antigen is known for it.

The sequence derives from a male donor in good health and CMV-seronegative. The chain has TRBV6-6 and TRBJ2-5; 10 bases agree with TRBD1. The DNA end is a closer match to TRBJ2-7, so the J assignment may be wrong. Sequenced input: PBMCs. For the CDR3, the DNA is TGTGCCAGCAGGCGAGACAGGGGGCAAGTGGAGTACGAGCAGTACTTC. This codes for CASRRDRGQVEYEQYF.